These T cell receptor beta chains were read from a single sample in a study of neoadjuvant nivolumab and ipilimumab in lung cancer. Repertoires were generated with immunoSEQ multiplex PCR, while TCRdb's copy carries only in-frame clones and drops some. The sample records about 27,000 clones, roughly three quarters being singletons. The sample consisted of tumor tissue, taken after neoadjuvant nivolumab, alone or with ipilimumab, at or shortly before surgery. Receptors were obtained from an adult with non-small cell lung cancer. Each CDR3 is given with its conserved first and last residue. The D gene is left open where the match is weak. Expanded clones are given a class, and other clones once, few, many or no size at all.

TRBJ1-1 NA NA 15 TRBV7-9 CASSLEGGSDTEAFF TGTGCCAGCAGCTTGGAGGGGGGGTCCGACACTGAAGCTTTCTTT
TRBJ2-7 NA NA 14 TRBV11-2 CASSLSRGVYEQYF TGTGCCAGCAGCTTGAGCCGCGGGGTCTACGAGCAGTACTTC
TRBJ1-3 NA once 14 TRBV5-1 CASSPTLAGNTIYF TGCGCCAGCAGCCCGACTCTTGCTGGAAACACCATATATTTT
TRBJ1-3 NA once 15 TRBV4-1 CASSQDMGIGNTIYF TGCGCCAGCAGCCAAGATATGGGTATTGGAAACACCATATATTTT
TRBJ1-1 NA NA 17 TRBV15 CATSRDRGDSGNTEAFF TGTGCCACCAGCAGAGATAGGGGGGACTCGGGGAACACTGAAGCTTTCTTT
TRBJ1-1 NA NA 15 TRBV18 CASSPVVRGNTEAFF TGTGCCAGCTCACCAGTGGTGAGGGGAAACACTGAAGCTTTCTTT
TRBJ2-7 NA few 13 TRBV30 CAWSVPGSGEQYF TGTGCCTGGAGTGTACCGGGTTCTGGGGAGCAGTACTTC
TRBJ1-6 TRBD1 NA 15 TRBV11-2 CASSLRQGDHSPLHF TGTGCCAGCAGCTTAAGACAGGGAGACCATTCACCCCTCCACTTT
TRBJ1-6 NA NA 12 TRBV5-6 CASSLRNSPLHF TGTGCCAGCAGCTTGAGAAATTCACCCCTCCACTTT
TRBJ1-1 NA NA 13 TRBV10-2 CASGRLMNTEAFF TGCGCCTCGGGCAGACTGATGAACACTGAAGCTTTCTTT
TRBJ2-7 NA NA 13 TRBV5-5 CASSLDRSGEQYF TGTGCCAGCAGCTTGGACCGTTCGGGGGAGCAGTACTTC
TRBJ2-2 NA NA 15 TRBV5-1 CASSKAVTNTGELFF TGCGCCAGCAGCAAAGCGGTTACGAACACCGGGGAGCTGTTTTTT